Presented here are 5 T cell receptor beta chains from one specimen sequenced in a study of graft-versus-host responses after intestinal transplantation. Only in-frame clones appear in the TCRdb table, and some are missing; sequencing was by immunoSEQ multiplex PCR. In the table there are about 86,000 clones, around 89% of which are singletons. These TCRs' antigens remain unknown. The sequenced sample was unstimulated CD4+ T cells sorted from spleen or lymph node cells, obtained before transplant. The receptors were gathered from a human donor who was the organ donor for an intestinal transplant.

About this clone itself: This sample includes further DNA sequences coding for the same CDR3. This chain connects TRBV6-5 to TRBJ2-1; D unclear. V was pared by 5 bases and J by 3 bases, with 8 bases between. This CDR3 is built from 13 residues. Germline V gives CDR1 MNHEY, CDR2 SVGAGI. The CDR3, as DNA: TGTGCCAGCAGTGGCACCAGCTACAATGAGCAGTTCTTC. It yields the protein CASSGTSYNEQFF.

In DNA form, the CDR3 reads TGTGCCAGCAGCATCAGTATCAACACTGAAGCTTTCTTT. Residues: CASSISINTEAFF. The V gene is TRBV14, the J gene TRBJ1-1; no firm D call. V was shortened by 5 bases and J by 2 bases, with 9 bases between the two germline ends. Germline V CDR1 and CDR2: SGHDN, FVKESK. The CDR3 is made up of 13 amino acids.

The chain links TRBV14 to TRBJ2-7; D remains ambiguous. The V gene's germline CDR1 is SGHDN and CDR2 FVKESK. CDR3 length: 15 residues. Trimming took off 1 base at V and 3 bases at J, with 13 bases between the two ends. In DNA, the CDR3 is TGTGCCAGCAGCCAAGCGACCGCCGGGTACTACGAGCAGTACTTC. This codes for CASSQATAGYYEQYF.

V and J are TRBV14 and TRBJ1-4; D is unresolved. Germline V CDR1 and CDR2: SGHDN, FVKESK. CDR3 length equals 15 residues. The V end lost 4 bases, the J end lost 4 bases, and 13 bases lay between the germline ends. The CDR3 DNA reads as TGTGCCAGCAGCCTCACCGGGTCCTATAATGAAAAACTGTTTTTT. It specifies CASSLTGSYNEKLFF. The full variable domain, rest sourced from reference TRBV14 and TRBJ1-4, is EAGVTQFPSHSVIEKGQTVTLRCDPISGHDNLYWYRRVMGKEIKFLLHFVKESKQDESGMPNNRFLAERTGGTYSTLKVQPAELEDSGVYFCASSLTGSYNEKLFFGSGTQLSVL.

The chain joins TRBV5-3 to TRBJ2-1; 9 nucleotides align to TRBD2. TRBV5-3 qualifies as an ORF whose function is uncertain. V lost 4 bases to trimming and J lost 8 bases; unmatched junction nucleotides: 10. The CDR3 has 15 amino acids. CDR3 DNA: TGTGCCAGAAGCCTTCTAGCGGGGCGTAAAGATGAGCAGTTCTTC. Encoded protein: CARSLLAGRKDEQFF.